The present T cell receptor beta chain was sequenced within a study of OX40 agonist ivuxolimab in advanced cancers. Study-wide background: Ivuxolimab was delivered to patients intravenously every 2 weeks at doses spanning 0.01 to 10 mg/kg. Previous treatment with anti-PD-1, anti-PD-L1 or anti-CTLA-4 therapy was allowed; about 40% had received some. The study's findings and limits: With doses of 0.1 to 3.0 mg/kg, CD4+ and CD8+ blood T cells had undergone clonal expansion by week 6. Expanded clones were, on average, more numerous in CD8+ T cells than in CD4+.

For this clone: Its antigen is not identified.

Trimming took 4 bases from V and 5 from J, leaving 8 bases between them. Germline V gene lookup returns CDR1 SGHAT and CDR2 FQNNGV. This CDR3 has 12 residues. Data came from immunoSEQ multiplex PCR; TCRdb stores just in-frame clones and leaves some out. Of 65,000 to 85,000 clones in the sample, roughly 86% were seen once. The source is an adult with an advanced solid tumor such as melanoma, head and neck, liver or kidney cancer. The gene calls are TRBV11-2 and TRBJ1-1; D not resolved. The sample was CD4+ or CD8+ T cells sorted from blood, taken in a trial of the OX40 agonist ivuxolimab. The CDR3 coding sequence is TGTGCCAGCAGCTCCCAGAGGACTGAAGCTTTCTTT. Its protein product is CASSSQRTEAFF.